This TCR beta chain was sequenced in a study of OX40 agonist ivuxolimab in advanced cancers. At the level of the study: Anti-PD-1, anti-PD-L1 or anti-CTLA-4 therapy given earlier was allowed, and approximately 40% had some.

Germline V gene sequence: CDR1 KGHSY, CDR2 FQNENV. V gave up 0 bases and J gave up 7 bases, with 12 bases separating them. The CDR3 consists of 14 residues. Assay: immunoSEQ multiplex PCR; the TCRdb copy retains only in-frame clones and omits some. Of tens of thousands of clones listed, 70% to 85% are singletons. The clonotype was recovered from an adult with an advanced solid tumor such as melanoma, head and neck, liver or kidney cancer. The V gene is TRBV16, the J gene TRBJ2-5; the D is unclear. The sequences come from CD4+ or CD8+ T cells sorted from blood, collected in a trial of the OX40 agonist ivuxolimab. The CDR3 DNA follows: TGTGCCAGCAGCCAATCTGGATCGGTCGGGACCCAGTACTTC. Amino acid sequence: CASSQSGSVGTQYF.